The 23 T cell receptor beta chains reported below all come from one sample, sequenced in a study of T cell responses to AZD1222 COVID-19 vaccine. Clones were sequenced by immunoSEQ multiplex PCR, and TCRdb holds only the in-frame ones, with some missing. The sample holds some 74,000 clones; around 90% are singletons and the top ten take around 1.3%. This material consisted of peripheral blood, taken 28 days after the second AZD1222 dose. Source of these receptors: an adult who received the AZD1222 COVID-19 vaccine.

The rearrangement links TRBV12-5 to TRBJ2-1; 7 bases fit TRBD1. Looked up from germline, CDR1 is LGHNT and CDR2 is FRNRAP. Germline trimming cut 2 bases from V and 8 bases from J; bases unmatched to any gene: 6. The CDR3 length is 14 residues. DNA of the CDR3: TGTGCTAGTGGTTTGAAGGGGGCGAAGGATGAGCAGTTCTTC. Protein sequence: CASGLKGAKDEQFF.

This rearrangement joins TRBV13 to TRBJ1-5; D uncertain. Germline V CDR1 and CDR2: PRHDT, FYEKMQ (reference sequence). The CDR3 totals 16 residues. V lost 3 bases, J lost 7 bases, and 19 bases lay in between. As DNA, the CDR3 is TGTGCCAGCAGCTTGAGAGTTGAGAGTCCACGGCAGCCCCAGCATTTT. Its translation: CASSLRVESPRQPQHF.

Worth noting for this clone: Germline is not matched at one junction end, which may reflect a read error. The rearrangement joins TRBV27 to TRBJ1-1; TRBD1 is a possible D gene (5 bases). Germline-derived CDR1 and CDR2 are MNHEY and SMNVEV (reference sequence). This CDR3 region has 14 residues. In nucleotides, the CDR3 is TGTGCCAGCAGTCTACAGGTCCTCTCAACTGAAGTTTTCTTT. Its protein product is CASSLQVLSTEVFF.

The chain joins TRBV5-4 to TRBJ2-5, with TRBD2 matching 12 bases. After removal of 1 base from V and 7 bases from J, the junction contained 8 bases not matched to a gene. This CDR3 comprises 16 residues. Germline lookup yields CDR1 SGHNT and CDR2 YYREEE (reference sequence). CDR3 region: CASSLRLAGESWTQYF. The CDR3 DNA is TGTGCCAGCAGCTTGAGACTAGCGGGAGAGTCATGGACCCAGTACTTC.

The V call is TRBV6-5, the J call TRBJ2-1; 12 nucleotides align to TRBD2. This CDR3 spans 16 amino acids. Germline CDR1 is MNHEY and CDR2 is SVGAGI. V shed 4 bases and J 6 bases; nucleotides not matched to a gene: 7. CDR3 bases: TGTGCCAGCAGTTGGTTCTCTAGCGGGAGGGCCAATGAGCAGTTCTTC. This codes for CASSWFSSGRANEQFF.

This sequence joins TRBV18 and TRBJ2-7; D is possibly TRBD1 or TRBD2 (5 bases each). CDR1 is KGHSH, CDR2 LQKENI, per germline. The CDR3 totals 13 residues. Deletions cut 7 bases from V and 3 bases from J, with 13 bases between. The CDR3 is CASCRDRNYEQYF. The CDR3 DNA reads TGTGCCAGCTGCCGGGACCGAAACTACGAGCAGTACTTC.

The gene calls are TRBV2 and TRBJ1-2; a possible D gene is TRBD1 (5 bases). V lost 1 base to trimming and J lost 7 bases, with 16 bases between them. The CDR3 is made up of 15 amino acids. CDR1 SNHLY and CDR2 FYNNEI come from the germline V gene. The CDR3 coding sequence is TGTGCCAGCAGTGAAGTCGACAGACTGTCTTCTGGCTACACCTTC. This codes for CASSEVDRLSSGYTF.

This clone came up a few times. J is TRBJ2-7 and V is TRBV9; no definite D call. Trimming took 0 bases from V and 2 from J, leaving 9 bases between them. This CDR3 comprises 14 residues. Germline lookup yields CDR1 SGDLS and CDR2 YYNGEE. CDR3 bases: TGTGCCAGCAGCGTAGGCTGGGAAACCTACGAGCAGTACTTC. It is translated as CASSVGWETYEQYF.

This clone was detected once. This chain connects TRBV19 to TRBJ2-5, with D perhaps given as TRBD1 or TRBD2 (6 bases each). Between the trimmed V and J ends, which lost 6 bases and 4 bases, there was a span of 15 bases. Germline V gene data show CDR1 as LNHDA and CDR2 as SQIVND (reference sequence). This CDR3 has 14 residues. In nucleotides, the CDR3 is TGTGCCAGTAGCTCGAGGGGGGTCATAGAGACCCAGTACTTC. This translates into CASSSRGVIETQYF.

This chain links TRBV3-1 (or the pseudogene TRBV3-2) with TRBJ1-4; no firm D call. Germline V gene lookup returns CDR1 LGHDT and CDR2 YNNKEL (reference sequence). V gave up 1 base and J gave up 11 bases, with 17 bases separating them. This CDR3 is built from 15 residues. CDR3 DNA: TGTGCCAGCAGCCAAGGCTCGATGACACGCAACAAACTGTTTTTT. It encodes CASSQGSMTRNKLFF.

This chain joins TRBV27 and TRBJ1-4; TRBD1 matches at 7 bases. The CDR3 runs to 16 residues. The germline CDR1 and CDR2 sequences are MNHEY and SMNVEV (reference sequence). The V segment lost 2 bases and the J segment 8 bases; nucleotides outside the gene matches: 11. The CDR3 coding sequence is TGTGCCAGCAGTTTAGACCCTCAGGGGGAGGAGGAAAAACTGTTTTTT. It encodes CASSLDPQGEEEKLFF.

This clone was detected once. V gene TRBV4-1 combines with J gene TRBJ2-3, with D perhaps matching TRBD2 (6 bases). Looked up from germline, CDR1 is MGHRA and CDR2 is YSYEKL. Trimming cost V 3 bases and J 6 bases, with 19 bases left between them. This CDR3 contains 16 residues. CDR3 coding DNA: TGCGCCAGCAGCCAGCGGCCGGGAGTGGCCTTTGATACGCAGTATTTT. This translates into CASSQRPGVAFDTQYF.

The chain uses TRBV5-1 and TRBJ1-4; D remains ambiguous. Trimming pared 4 bases from V and 0 bases from J, leaving 19 bases between. CDR3 length: 18 amino acids. From germline, CDR1 is SGHRS and CDR2 YFSETQ. The CDR3 DNA sequence: TGCGCCAGCAGCCCCGGTTTCCAAAGAGTTGCAACTAATGAAAAACTGTTTTTT. Encoded protein: CASSPGFQRVATNEKLFF.

This clone was seen once. V usage is TRBV18 and J usage is TRBJ2-1; D is uncertain. V dropped 2 bases and J dropped 8 bases, with 4 bases sitting between them. The CDR3 covers 11 residues. Germline V lookup: CDR1 KGHSH, CDR2 LQKENI. CDR3 amino acids: CASSPGYEQFF. The CDR3 nucleotides are TGTGCCAGCTCACCAGGCTATGAGCAGTTCTTC.

The chain carries TRBV3-1 (or the pseudogene TRBV3-2) and TRBJ2-7; D is unresolved. The germline CDR1 and CDR2 sequences are LGHDT and YNNKEL (reference sequence). The V end lost 0 bases, the J end lost 4 bases, and 13 bases lay between the germline ends. The length of the CDR3 is 15 residues. CDR3 sequence reads: CASSQDLLESYEQYF. CDR3 DNA: TGTGCCAGCAGCCAAGATCTTCTAGAAAGTTACGAGCAGTACTTC.

Only one count was recorded for this clone. V usage is TRBV19 and J usage is TRBJ1-1; 7 bases match TRBD1. With 5 bases clipped from V and 7 bases from J, the junction kept 10 bases outside the gene matches. The CDR3 is 14 residues long. Germline V CDR1 and CDR2: LNHDA, SQIVND (reference sequence). DNA for the CDR3: TGTGCCAGTAGTGAACAGACAGGGATGGGTGAAGCTTTCTTT. It yields the protein CASSEQTGMGEAFF.

J is TRBJ2-1 and V is TRBV19; 7 positions agree with TRBD1. The CDR3 totals 14 residues. With 4 bases clipped from V and 4 bases from J, the junction kept 4 bases outside the gene matches. Germline-derived CDR1 and CDR2 are LNHDA and SQIVND (reference sequence). CDR3 protein: CASSRDRAYNEQFF. CDR3 nucleotide sequence: TGTGCCAGTAGTAGAGACAGGGCTTACAATGAGCAGTTCTTC.

The V and J genes are TRBV6-5 and TRBJ2-7; the match to TRBD2 covers 7 bases. CDR1 and CDR2 (germline): MNHEY, SVGAGI. The CDR3 has 14 residues. The ends lost 2 bases at V and 0 bases at J; junction bases unmatched: 1. CDR3 nucleotide sequence: TGTGCCAGCAGTTACGAGCGGGACTCCTACGAGCAGTACTTC. Translated, it gives CASSYERDSYEQYF.

In this sample, this clone turned up once. The V gene is TRBV4-3, the J gene TRBJ2-1; maybe TRBD2 (6 bases). The germline gives CDR1 LGHNA, CDR2 YSLEER. The CDR3 runs to 14 residues. V lost 6 bases and J lost 7, with 16 bases in between. CDR3 protein: CASSPSRAGNEQFF. The CDR3 DNA reads TGCGCCAGCAGTCCATCCCGCGCGGGGAATGAGCAGTTCTTC.

The chain uses TRBV4-3 and TRBJ1-2; D possibly corresponds to TRBD1 (5 bases). This CDR3 is built from 14 residues. Germline V gene sequence: CDR1 LGHNA, CDR2 YSLEER. Trimming took 1 base from V and 10 from J, leaving 16 bases between them. The CDR3 DNA reads as TGCGCCAGCAGCCAAGTGTCGGGGGAGTCTGTCTACACCTTC. It translates to CASSQVSGESVYTF.

The sample holds a few counts of this clone. The J gene is TRBJ2-1, the V gene TRBV6-6, with 15 bases that match TRBD2. There are 18 residues in the CDR3. V was clipped by 5 bases and J by 3 bases; unmatched bases: 8. The germline CDR1 and CDR2 sequences are MNHNY and SVGAGI (reference sequence). Here the CDR3 DNA reads TGTGCCAGCAGTCCTCCGGGACTAGCGGGAGGACACTACAATGAGCAGTTCTTC. This gives the protein CASSPPGLAGGHYNEQFF.

The V and J genes are TRBV19 and TRBJ2-3; 10 nucleotides line up with TRBD1. The J segment lost 5 bases and the V segment lost 6 bases, leaving 8 bases of the junction unmatched. The CDR3 has 15 residues. Germline CDR1 and CDR2: LNHDA and SQIVND (reference sequence). As DNA, the CDR3 is TGTGCCAGTAGGGGGACAGGGGTGTCCGGAGATACGCAGTATTTT. Translated: CASRGTGVSGDTQYF. Filled out from reference TRBV19 and TRBJ2-3, the complete variable domain reads DGGITQSPKYLFRKEGQNVTLSCEQNLNHDAMYWYRQDPGQGLRLIYYSQIVNDFQKGDIAEGYSVSREKKESFPLTVTSAQKNPTAFYLCASRGTGVSGDTQYFGPGTRLTVL.

This clone has only a few counts. The gene calls are TRBV9 and TRBJ1-3, with no clear D. V shed 6 bases and J shed 4 bases, with 14 bases lying between them. This CDR3 has 14 amino acids. Per the germline V gene, CDR1 is SGDLS and CDR2 is YYNGEE. The CDR3 here is CASTKDPAGNTIYF. The DNA of the CDR3 is TGTGCCAGCACCAAGGACCCCGCAGGAAACACCATATATTTT. The full variable domain, its missing parts supplied by reference TRBV9 and TRBJ1-3, is DSGVTQTPKHLITATGQRVTLRCSPRSGDLSVYWYQQSLDQGLQFLIQYYNGEERAKGNILERFSAQQFPDLHSELNLSSLELGDSALYFCASTKDPAGNTIYFGEGSWLTVV.